This T cell receptor beta chain was recovered during a study of OX40 agonist ivuxolimab in advanced cancers. Study in general: Eligibility rules accepted prior anti-PD-1, anti-PD-L1 or anti-CTLA-4 therapy, and over 35% had some.

Germline values: CDR1 SGHVS, CDR2 FQNEAQ. The CDR3 has 12 amino acids. V lost 4 bases to trimming and J lost 13 bases; unmatched junction nucleotides: 6. Clones were sequenced by immunoSEQ multiplex PCR, and TCRdb holds only the in-frame ones, with some missing. Of some 25,000 clones detected, about 70% appear once; the ten largest clones hold approximately 14%. Sample: CD4+ or CD8+ T cells sorted from blood, taken in a trial of the OX40 agonist ivuxolimab. This clonotype originated in an adult with an advanced solid tumor such as melanoma, head and neck, liver or kidney cancer. The rearrangement joins TRBV7-8 to TRBJ2-1; 8 positions match TRBD2. CDR3 in DNA: TGTGCCAGCAGCTCGGGGGGGGTGGAACAGTTCTTC. The encoded protein is CASSSGGVEQFF.